Given below is one TCR beta chain in context. This record comes from a study of T cells in Graves' hyperthyroidism and ophthalmopathy. V shed 2 bases and J shed 6 bases, with 19 bases lying between them. This CDR3 has 16 residues. Germline V gives CDR1 MNHEY, CDR2 SVGEGT. Amplification of TCR beta CDR3 regions was performed using RNA transcripts as template. RT-PCR in the first round (using the HTBI primer set) targeted the TCR CDR3. TCRdb recomputed calls from the multiplex PCR reads with MiXCR, one row per CDR3 protein. The sample consists of 300,000 or so distinct CDR3 sequences, roughly 18% of them appearing once.

Material for sequencing was blood. The chain is built from TRBV6-2 or TRBV6-3 and TRBJ1-2, with D possibly being TRBD1 (5 bases). The source of this sequence is a woman in her 50s with Graves' hyperthyroidism. Here the CDR3 DNA reads TGTGCCAGCAGTTACGCAGGGACTCTTGATACTCATGGCTACACCTTC. Translation gives CASSYAGTLDTHGYTF.